This T cell receptor beta chain was found in a study of glioma-infiltrating T cells. Notes on the study in general: Only very few CDR3 sequences appeared in both tissue and blood. Non-neoplastic patients had below-expected tissue-blood divergence, while all gliomas exceeded expectation.

This CDR3 region has 11 residues. Germline V gene lookup returns CDR1 DFQATT and CDR2 SNEGSKA (reference sequence). TCR alpha and beta CDR3 regions were amplified from RNA using iRepertoire nested multiplex PCR. One-step reverse transcription and amplification started from approximately 100-400 ng of tissue mRNA or PBMC total RNA. MiXCR was run by TCRdb on the multiplex PCR reads, yielding one entry per CDR3 protein. Of fewer than 250,000 distinct CDR3 sequences listed, roughly a third were seen once; the top ten hold over 20%. Concerning this clonotype: Its antigen is unknown.

The chain is built from TRBV20-1 and TRBJ1-1; unclear D gene. The sequence came from a human donor with low-grade glioma or glioblastoma, undergoing nonglioma brain surgery, or in good health (not recorded which). Sequences were obtained from glioma tissue, nonneoplastic brain tissue, or PBMCs (not recorded which). This CDR3 reads CSSYFNTEAFF. The CDR3 bases are TGCAGCTCCTACTTTAACACTGAAGCTTTCTTT.